This TCR beta chain was sequenced in a study of blood T cell repertoires in COVID-19. Study summary: Spain, Italy and the United States supplied samples that represented acute and convalescent COVID-19. Nucleic acid was either cDNA or gDNA, and it came from T cells, B-cell-depleted T cells, or PBMCs.

Germline loops: CDR1 SGHDN, CDR2 FVKESK. V was shortened by 5 bases and J by 10 bases, with 18 bases between the two germline ends. This CDR3 comprises 14 residues. Enrollees, about 18 to 95 years old, lived in 20 to 25 US areas. Donors in Cohort 3 who had recovered were those with two negative PCRs, healthcare professional clearance, or resolution of their symptoms. Libraries were prepared by immunoSEQ multiplex PCR; TCRdb keeps only in-frame clonotypes and omits some of them. The sample has 150,000 or so clones, 80% seen once. The chain joins TRBV14 to TRBJ2-1; no reliable D call. Sequencing was done on a sample of PBMCs or T cells enriched from blood (not recorded which). The origin of this receptor is a woman aged 55-69 years who had recovered from COVID-19. CDR3 protein: CASSSVLASKEQFF. The CDR3 DNA is TGTGCCAGCAGCAGTGTCTTGGCCTCCAAGGAGCAGTTCTTC.